These 8 T cell receptor beta chains came from one sample sequenced in a study of T cells in localized non-small cell lung cancer. TCRdb's table, derived via immunoSEQ multiplex PCR, lists solely in-frame clones and lacks some. The sample shows some 51,000 clones, 70% to 90% of them seen only once. Sequencing used peripheral blood, obtained before any cancer treatment. These receptors were obtained from a woman aged 40-69 years with stage I lung adenocarcinoma.

The chain employs TRBV6-5 and TRBJ1-1; D remains unclear. The CDR3 loop spans 13 amino acids. Germline V lookup: CDR1 MNHEY, CDR2 SVGAGI. V was pared by 2 bases and J by 4 bases, with 8 bases between. The CDR3, as DNA: TGTGCCAGCAGTTACCGCCTCGGCACTGAAGCTTTCTTT. Translating gives CASSYRLGTEAFF.

The rearrangement links TRBV7-9 to TRBJ1-6; D remains ambiguous. This CDR3 comprises 13 residues. CDR1 and CDR2 from the germline V gene are SEHNR and FQNEAQ (reference sequence). The V end lost 7 bases, the J end lost 8 bases, and 12 bases lay between the germline ends. The CDR3 DNA reads TGTGCCAGCACTCTGAGTAGGGATTCACCCCTCCACTTT. Translation: CASTLSRDSPLHF.

The CDR3: CASSSQIDTDTQYF. CDR3 nucleotides: TGTGCCAGCAGTTCACAGATCGACACAGATACGCAGTATTTT. This chain links TRBV2 with TRBJ2-3; no definite D call. Germline V CDR1 and CDR2: SNHLY, FYNNEI. The CDR3 spans 14 residues. V was clipped by 5 bases and J by 2 bases, with 11 bases between them.

This clone was found once. This chain uses TRBV15 with TRBJ1-2, with unresolved D. The CDR3 contains 12 residues. Trimming stripped 0 bases from V and 7 bases from J, with 6 bases between. CDR1 and CDR2 (germline): LNHNV, YYDKDF (reference sequence). For the CDR3, the DNA is TGTGCCACCAGCAGAGAGGGAGCTGGCTACACCTTC. Translated: CATSREGAGYTF.

The rearrangement links TRBV5-1 to TRBJ1-5, with D unclear. Trimming stripped 2 bases from V and 7 bases from J, with 10 bases between. Germline-derived CDR1 and CDR2 are SGHRS and YFSETQ. The CDR3 has 13 residues. Here the CDR3 reads CASSLSFEQPQHF. CDR3 DNA sequence: TGCGCCAGCAGCTTAAGTTTCGAACAGCCCCAGCATTTT.

This rearrangement joins TRBV7-2 to TRBJ2-7; D unclear. This CDR3 contains 12 residues. CDR1 and CDR2 from the germline V gene are SGHTA and FQGNSA. Trimming removed 5 bases from V and 5 bases from J, with 10 bases in between. DNA for the CDR3: TGTGCCAGCAGCGCTCGCCGGGACGAGCAGTACTTC. Translated: CASSARRDEQYF.

The rearrangement joins TRBV18 to TRBJ1-2, with D tentatively TRBD1 (5 bases). CDR3 length equals 14 residues. Trimming removed 3 bases from V and 3 bases from J, with 11 bases in between. Germline assignment: CDR1 KGHSH and CDR2 LQKENI. CDR3: CASSPSGGDYGYTF. CDR3 bases: TGTGCCAGCTCACCCTCGGGAGGGGACTATGGCTACACCTTC.

J is TRBJ1-6 and V is TRBV6-1; unclear D gene. V lost 7 bases to trimming and J lost 7 bases, with 14 bases between them. CDR1 and CDR2 (germline): MNHNS, SASEGT. The CDR3 is 14 amino acids. The CDR3: CASKREGRNSPLHF. Here the CDR3 DNA reads TGTGCCAGCAAGAGAGAAGGACGGAATTCACCCCTCCACTTT.